This T cell receptor beta chain was sequenced during a study of T cells after yellow fever vaccination. The J segment lost 2 bases and the V segment lost 4 bases, leaving 6 bases of the junction unmatched. The CDR3 contains 16 residues. TCRdb used MiXCR to reprocess the 5' RACE reads, holding one entry per CDR3 protein. Here the sample spans approximately 550,000 distinct CDR3 sequences, under 25% being singletons. The chain carries TRBV12-3 or TRBV12-4 and TRBJ2-3, with 10 bases lining up with TRBD2. The TCR comes from a young man who received the YFV17D yellow fever vaccine. Source: PBMCs, taken 15 days after the yellow fever booster vaccination. CDR3 in DNA: TGTGCCAGCAGTTCCACCGGGACTAGCGACACAGATACGCAGTATTTT. Amino acids: CASSSTGTSDTDTQYF.